This T cell receptor beta chain was sequenced during a study of cytomegalovirus exposure and HLA in healthy donors. Overall study context: The roughly 130 validation repertoires used the same platform as the approximately 700 first-cohort repertoires, a later analysis reported.

Assay used: immunoSEQ multiplex PCR; TCRdb lists only in-frame clones, some missing. The table includes fewer than 400,000 clones, roughly 87% detected once. The donors were members of the validation cohort comprising 120 subjects, separate from the roughly 640-subject first cohort. Points from the study as a whole: That first-cohort TCR clusters tended to co-occur in the 100 to 150 validation repertoires was found in a later analysis. The study labeled fewer than 200 TCR beta chains cytomegalovirus-associated.

The V end lost 4 bases, the J end lost 6 bases, and 14 bases lay between the germline ends. Germline CDR1 ENHRY, CDR2 SYGVKD. This CDR3 spans 14 amino acids. About this clone: Its antigen is not identified.

The sequence was collected from a man younger than 40 in good health and CMV-seronegative. The rearrangement links TRBV10-3 to TRBJ2-3; D might be TRBD1 (6 bases). The source material was PBMCs. CDR3 nucleotides: TGTGCCATCAGTGCCTCGACAGGCTGGGATACGCAGTATTTT. Translation gives CAISASTGWDTQYF.